Shown below are 23 T cell receptor beta chains from a single sample sequenced in a study of blood T cells in healthy people across ages. A second about 7 to 12 cycle PCR used barcoded and J-beta primers. MiXCR, run by TCRdb on the 5' RACE reads, gives a single entry per CDR3 protein. The sample includes fewer than 900,000 distinct CDR3 sequences, approximately 49% of them seen just once. Sequenced material: blood. The receptors stem from a woman between 55 and 75 years old in good health.

The chain couples TRBV5-8 to TRBJ2-5; D is possibly TRBD2 (6 bases). With 0 bases removed from V and 2 bases from J, the gap between germline ends came to 11 bases. This CDR3 has 15 amino acids. Germline CDR1 SGHTS, CDR2 YDEGEE. The CDR3 here is CASSLVRGRQETQYF. Here the CDR3 DNA reads TGTGCCAGCAGCTTGGTGCGGGGTAGGCAAGAGACCCAGTACTTC.

This clonotype was detected only a few times. V usage is TRBV5-1 and J usage is TRBJ2-7; 9 positions match TRBD1. The length of the CDR3 is 15 residues. After removal of 4 bases from V and 0 bases from J, the junction contained 5 bases not matched to a gene. Germline loops: CDR1 SGHRS, CDR2 YFSETQ. DNA of the CDR3: TGCGCCAGCAGCCCGGGGACAGGGTTCTCCTACGAGCAGTACTTC. It encodes CASSPGTGFSYEQYF.

Only a few counts were recorded for this clonotype. This sequence joins TRBV5-1 and TRBJ2-1; 8 bases agree with TRBD2. CDR3 length: 15 amino acids. J lost 6 bases, V lost 2 bases, and 7 bases had no gene match. Germline lookup yields CDR1 SGHRS and CDR2 YFSETQ. CDR3 DNA sequence: TGCGCCAGCAGCTTATCCCCCGGGAGGGCCAATGAGCAGTTCTTC. It encodes CASSLSPGRANEQFF.

The table lists this clonotype with a count of one. V is TRBV7-9 and J is TRBJ2-5; no firm D call. The germline V gene has CDR1 SEHNR and CDR2 FQNEAQ (reference sequence). This CDR3 has 15 residues. V lost 1 base, J lost 11 bases, and 20 bases lay in between. This CDR3 reads CASSLDTKTPNEQYF. The CDR3, as DNA: TGTGCCAGCAGCTTAGACACAAAAACCCCCAATGAGCAGTACTTC. The full variable domain, completed using reference TRBV7-9 and TRBJ2-5, is DTGVSQNPRHKITKRGQNVTFRCDPISEHNRLYWYRQTLGQGPEFLTYFQNEAQLEKSRLLSDRFSAERPKGSFSTLEIQRTEQGDSAMYLCASSLDTKTPNEQYFGPGTRLLVL.

This chain joins TRBV12-3 or TRBV12-4 and TRBJ2-1; TRBD2 matches 10 bases. The CDR3 is 19 amino acids. Unmatched junction bases numbered 15, after V lost 3 bases and J lost 4 bases. CDR3 sequence reads: CASSLGWVSGRAGYNEQFF. CDR3 DNA: TGTGCCAGCAGTTTGGGGTGGGTAAGCGGGAGGGCCGGTTACAATGAGCAGTTCTTC.

This sequence joins TRBV28 and TRBJ1-2; tentatively, D is TRBD1 (5 bases). V shed 2 bases and J shed 4 bases, with 8 bases lying between them. The CDR3 has 13 residues. CDR1 is MDHEN, CDR2 SYDVKM, per germline. The CDR3 is CASSLRDPYGYTF. In nucleotides, the CDR3 is TGTGCCAGCAGTTTACGGGACCCCTATGGCTACACCTTC.

This chain joins TRBV20-1 and TRBJ2-7; 7 positions agree with TRBD2. The J segment lost 0 bases and the V segment lost 7 bases, leaving 6 bases of the junction unmatched. The CDR3 consists of 13 residues. The germline CDR1 and CDR2 sequences are DFQATT and SNEGSKA (reference sequence). The CDR3 nucleotides are TGCAGTGGAAGGGGAGGGTACTCCTACGAGCAGTACTTC. Residues: CSGRGGYSYEQYF.

The chain has TRBV28 and TRBJ2-7; D not resolved. The CDR3 consists of 16 residues. Trimming left V 8 bases short and J 7 bases short, with 27 bases between. Per germline, CDR1 MDHEN and CDR2 SYDVKM. CDR3 coding DNA: TGTGCCAGCCGGTTTGACGGCCGGAGCCCCGGTAGGGAGCAGTACTTC. Protein product: CASRFDGRSPGREQYF.

The chain employs TRBV25-1 and TRBJ2-1, with D perhaps matching TRBD1 or TRBD2 (6 bases each). V lost 7 bases and J 1 base, leaving 11 bases between the germline ends. Germline CDR1 and CDR2: MGHDK and SYGVNS. The CDR3 covers 14 residues. CDR3: CASKGGLSYNEQFF. CDR3 sequence (DNA): TGTGCCAGCAAAGGGGGGCTATCCTACAATGAGCAGTTCTTC.

The gene calls are TRBV7-2 and TRBJ2-5; 8 positions agree with TRBD1. Looked up from germline, CDR1 is SGHTA and CDR2 is FQGNSA. This CDR3 comprises 16 residues. V lost 4 bases, J lost 2 bases, and 9 bases stayed unmatched. In DNA form, the CDR3 reads TGTGCCAGCAGCTCCGCTTCCGGGACAGGACAAGAGACCCAGTACTTC. It codes for CASSSASGTGQETQYF.

This chain links TRBV20-1 with TRBJ1-1; maybe TRBD1 (6 bases). Germline V gene data show CDR1 as DFQATT and CDR2 as SNEGSKA (reference sequence). Trimming left V 3 bases short and J 1 base short, with 12 bases between. The CDR3 covers 14 residues. CDR3 nucleotides: TGCAGTGCTAGTAGGGGGGGCCGGAACACTGAAGCTTTCTTT. Protein product: CSASRGGRNTEAFF.

This chain uses TRBV5-1 with TRBJ2-5; no clear D gene. The germline CDR1 and CDR2 sequences are SGHRS and YFSETQ. Trimming removed 0 bases at V and 1 base at J, with 10 bases between. The CDR3 spans 15 residues. CDR3 amino acids: CASSLGAAIQETQYF. The CDR3 nucleotides are TGCGCCAGCAGCTTGGGGGCAGCCATCCAAGAGACCCAGTACTTC.

Concerning this clonotype itself: A read error may produce the germline difference seen at one junction end. This chain joins TRBV20-1 and TRBJ1-1; TRBD1 might be the D (6 bases). The CDR3 loop spans 14 amino acids. Looked up from germline, CDR1 is DFQATT and CDR2 is SNEGSKA (reference sequence). The CDR3 region is CGAREAGDYTEAFF. The CDR3 nucleotides read TGCGGTGCTAGAGAAGCAGGGGACTATACTGAAGCTTTCTTT.

This clonotype showed up just once. This rearrangement joins TRBV20-1 to TRBJ1-5; 10 nucleotides line up with TRBD1. V was clipped by 6 bases and J by 5 bases; unmatched bases: 7. The germline V gene has CDR1 DFQATT and CDR2 SNEGSKA (reference sequence). There are 14 residues in the CDR3. The CDR3 DNA follows: TGCAGTGCCCTACCGACAGGGGGCTATCAGCCCCAGCATTTT. Translation: CSALPTGGYQPQHF.

The chain is built from TRBV4-2 and TRBJ2-7, with D perhaps assigned TRBD1 or TRBD2 (6 bases each). With the DNA end fitting TRBJ2-5 better, the J assignment may be wrong. Germline V gene data show CDR1 as LGHNA and CDR2 as YNFKEQ. The CDR3 extends over 15 amino acids. This CDR3 reads CASSPFGGDKETQYF. In DNA form, the CDR3 reads TGTGCCAGCAGCCCCTTCGGAGGGGACAAAGAGACCCAGTACTTC.

This clonotype was detected a few times. The V call is TRBV7-2, the J call TRBJ2-7, with TRBD2 identical over 7 bases. CDR3 size: 14 residues. Germline V gene sequence: CDR1 SGHTA, CDR2 FQGNSA. The V segment lost 5 bases and the J segment 4 bases; nucleotides outside the gene matches: 8. CDR3 sequence reads: CASSQSSGIYEQYF. The CDR3 DNA reads TGTGCCAGCAGCCAGTCGAGCGGGATTTACGAGCAGTACTTC.

CDR3 bases: TGCAGTGCTATTCTGACAGCGTACGAGCAGTACTTC. Encoded protein: CSAILTAYEQYF. This chain connects TRBV20-1 to TRBJ2-7; tentative D call: TRBD1 (5 bases). V lost 4 bases to trimming and J lost 4 bases, with 11 bases between them. There are 12 residues in the CDR3. Germline assignment: CDR1 DFQATT and CDR2 SNEGSKA (reference sequence).

This chain connects TRBV2 to TRBJ2-2; 11 bases are shared with TRBD2. Germline lookup yields CDR1 SNHLY and CDR2 FYNNEI. The CDR3 loop spans 15 amino acids. The V gene end was trimmed by 4 bases and the J gene end by 3 bases; junction bases not matched to a gene: 1. The CDR3 bases are TGTGCCAGCAGTGGGACTAGCGGGTACACCGGGGAGCTGTTTTTT. Encoded protein: CASSGTSGYTGELFF.

This clonotype appeared a few times. This rearrangement joins TRBV3-1 to TRBJ2-3, with D uncertain. Germline V gives CDR1 LGHDT, CDR2 YNNKEL (reference sequence). CDR3 length: 13 residues. V was trimmed by 5 bases and J by 2 bases, leaving 8 bases between them. The CDR3 region has the DNA TGTGCCAGCAGCTATCGGGCCACAGATACGCAGTATTTT. Encoded protein: CASSYRATDTQYF.

This sequence joins TRBV7-2 and TRBJ2-7, with D tentatively TRBD1 or TRBD2 (5 bases each). Germline V gene lookup returns CDR1 SGHTA and CDR2 FQGNSA. Deletions cut 1 base from V and 1 base from J, with 11 bases between. There are 15 residues in the CDR3. The CDR3 coding sequence is TGTGCCAGCAGCTTAGTAGGGGACCAATCCTACGAGCAGTACTTC. This codes for CASSLVGDQSYEQYF.

The rearrangement uses TRBV12-3 or TRBV12-4 and TRBJ2-5; D unclear. The end of the DNA is better explained by TRBJ2-7, so the J call may be wrong. CDR3 length: 14 amino acids. This chain's CDR3 is CASSPSLLTYEQYF. CDR3 bases: TGTGCCAGCAGTCCCAGCCTACTCACCTACGAGCAGTACTTC.

V is TRBV2 and J is TRBJ2-5, with a possible D match to TRBD2 (5 bases). From germline, CDR1 is SNHLY and CDR2 FYNNEI. V was shortened by 1 base and J by 3 bases, with 9 bases between the two germline ends. The CDR3 sequence is 14 residues long. For the CDR3, the DNA is TGTGCCAGCAGTGAAGTGGTTAGCGAAGAGACCCAGTACTTC. Its protein product is CASSEVVSEETQYF.

This rearrangement joins TRBV5-1 to TRBJ2-1, with 11 positions matching TRBD2. J gave up 7 bases and V 0 bases, and 12 bases lay outside the gene matches. From germline, CDR1 is SGHRS and CDR2 YFSETQ. The CDR3 has 18 amino acids. The CDR3 here is CASSLGGLADRSGNEQFF. In DNA form, the CDR3 reads TGCGCCAGCAGCTTGGGGGGACTAGCGGATAGATCTGGGAATGAGCAGTTCTTC.